The clone carrying this TCR beta chain has just a few counts. Its matching antigen is unknown. This record comes from a study of regulatory T cells in long-lasting Graves disease. Study summary: Positive TSH receptor antibodies alongside over 5 years of antithyroid drugs were what marked Graves' disease as persistent. Study-level results: Persistent Graves' patients showed reduced TCR diversity versus newly diagnosed patients.

V was shortened by 5 bases and J by 7 bases, with 15 bases between the two germline ends. The germline CDR1 and CDR2 sequences are MNHNS and SASEGT. The CDR3 extends over 13 amino acids. Time point given: persistent/refractory GD, antithyroid drugs over 5 years with positive TRAb. Extracted RNA from PBMCs served as the source of the TCR library. CDR3-region Arm-PCR and iRepertoire HTBI primers produced the TCR beta libraries. TCRdb called the multiplex PCR reads again in MiXCR, with one record for every CDR3 protein. The sample yields some 430,000 distinct CDR3 sequences, 20% to 25% seen once. V usage is TRBV6-1 and J usage is TRBJ2-7; a weak D match, TRBD2 (6 bases). The specimen comprised peripheral blood mononuclear cells (PBMCs), sampled when the disease was refractory, from a patient treated with antithyroid drugs. This receptor was identified in a female donor with Graves disease. Here the CDR3 DNA reads TGTGCCAGCAGTCCAGGACTACGCTGGGAGCAGTACTTC. Encoded protein: CASSPGLRWEQYF.